One sample yielded the 27 T cell receptor beta chains listed below, sequenced in a study of tumor and adjacent non-tumor tissue in lung cancer. The template was RNA from unsorted bulk tissue. This non-tumor lung sample came from over 3 cm beyond the tumor edge. The library came from three nested PCR rounds adapted from ARM-PCR protocols. TCRdb ran MiXCR on the multiplex PCR reads and lists one entry per CDR3 protein. Of more than 75,000 distinct CDR3 sequences in the sample, about 80% are singletons; the top ten hold about 31%. The specimen sequenced was distant non-tumor lung tissue. Receptor source: a man in his 60s with small cell lung cancer.

Notes on this clonotype: A read error may explain this, as a much larger clone is one base away. J is TRBJ2-1 and V is TRBV6-4, with D perhaps matching TRBD2 (6 bases). The CDR3 runs 16 residues. CDR1 is MRHNA, CDR2 SNTAGT, per germline. This chain's CDR3 is CASSDSRGVSCNEQFF. CDR3 coding DNA: TGTGCCAGCAGTGACTCTCGCGGGGTCTCCTGCAATGAGCAGTTCTTC.

As regards this clonotype: A much larger clonotype is one base distant, so this may be a read error. CDR3 sequence reads: CSTSDGTRFGAFF. CDR3 sequence (DNA): TGTTCCACCAGTGATGGGACTCGATTTGGAGCTTTCTTT. The rearrangement joins TRBV24-1 to TRBJ1-1, with a tentative D call TRBD1 (5 bases). Germline V lookup: CDR1 KGHDR, CDR2 SFDVKD. CDR3 length: 13 amino acids.

The V call is TRBV5-6, the J call TRBJ2-4, with TRBD2 matching over 7 bases. There are 17 residues in the CDR3. V dropped 6 bases and J dropped 2; count of bases not matched to a gene: 14. Germline V CDR1 and CDR2: SGHDT, YYEEEE. In DNA, the CDR3 is TGTGCCAGCAACCCCCCTAGCGGAGGGATATCCAAAAACATTCAGTACTTC. Its translation is CASNPPSGGISKNIQYF.

The chain recombines TRBV6-1 with TRBJ2-1, with D uncertain. V lost 5 bases and J 7 bases, leaving 18 bases between the germline ends. The V gene's germline CDR1 is MNHNS and CDR2 SASEGT. The CDR3 contains 15 residues. In DNA form, the CDR3 reads TGTGCCAGCAGTCCTGCGATAGGAAGCTATAATGAGCAGTTCTTC. Translating it yields CASSPAIGSYNEQFF.

Notes on this clonotype: A much bigger clone sits one base away, suggesting this may be a read error. The chain uses TRBV12-3 or TRBV12-4 and TRBJ1-5, with no clear D. The CDR3 spans 13 residues. The CDR3 DNA follows: TGTGCCAGCAGTTTGACCACTAATCAGTCCCAGCATTTT. Translating gives CASSLTTNQSQHF.

As regards this clonotype: The junction and the germline gene differ at one end; a read error may be behind it. J is TRBJ2-1 and V is TRBV29-1; 7 bases are shared with TRBD2. This CDR3 spans 15 amino acids. Germline CDR1 SQVTM, CDR2 ANQGSEA. The CDR3 region is CRFELAGNPYNVQFF. The CDR3 DNA reads TGCAGATTTGAATTAGCGGGCAATCCCTACAATGTGCAGTTCTTC.

Concerning this clonotype: An end of the junction does not agree with germline; a read error may underlie this. V usage is TRBV14 and J usage is TRBJ2-1; 11 bases are a match to TRBD2. Germline CDR1 and CDR2: SGHDN and FVKESK. CDR3 length: 18 residues. The CDR3 protein is CAGSQVGLADSSYNEQFF. In DNA form, the CDR3 reads TGTGCCGGCAGCCAAGTGGGACTAGCGGACAGCTCCTACAATGAGCAGTTCTTC. Full variable domain (missing parts from reference TRBV14 and TRBJ2-1): EAGVTQFPSHSVIEKGQTVTLRCDPISGHDNLYWYRRVMGKEIKFLLHFVKESKQDESGMPNNRFLAERTGGTYSTLKVQPAELEDSGVYFCAGSQVGLADSSYNEQFFGPGTRLTVL.

About this clonotype: The germline gene is not matched at one end of the junction; a read error may be the cause. This chain joins TRBV6-5 and TRBJ2-4, with a tentative D call TRBD2 (6 bases). The CDR3 sequence is 14 residues long. Germline CDR1 is MNHEY and CDR2 is SVGAGI. The CDR3 DNA reads TGTGCCAACAGTTACTCGGGGGAGTCGAGTACTCAGTACTTC. Protein: CANSYSGESSTQYF.

About this clonotype: This may be a read error: a much more frequent sequence differs by one nucleotide. The rearrangement joins TRBV24-1 to TRBJ1-4; D remains unclear. This CDR3 comprises 12 residues. V gave up 2 bases and J gave up 13 bases, with 10 bases separating them. CDR1 is KGHDR, CDR2 SFDVKD, per germline. In DNA form, the CDR3 reads TGTGCCACCAGTGATTACGACGTCAGACTGTTTTTT. Amino acids: CATSDYDVRLFF.

The gene calls are TRBV6-1 and TRBJ2-7; D is perhaps TRBD1 (5 bases). Germline assignment: CDR1 MNHNS and CDR2 SASEGT. CDR3 length: 13 amino acids. The CDR3 sequence: CASGEVQGREQYV. CDR3 DNA sequence: TGTGCCAGCGGTGAAGTGCAGGGTCGGGAGCAGTACGTC.

A note on this clonotype: A much larger clonotype is one base distant, so this may be a read error. This sequence joins TRBV7-8 and TRBJ1-2, with no clear D. CDR1 and CDR2 from the germline V gene are SGHVS and FQNEAQ. The CDR3 runs 15 residues. CDR3 in DNA: TGTGCCAACAGCTTAGCGGGGATTGAGGATACTGGCTACACCTTC. Protein sequence: CANSLAGIEDTGYTF. Filled out from reference TRBV7-8 and TRBJ1-2, the complete variable domain reads GAGVSQSPRYKVAKRGQDVALRCDPISGHVSLFWYQQALGQGPEFLTYFQNEAQLDKSGLPSDRFFAERPEGSVSTLKIQRTQQEDSAVYLCANSLAGIEDTGYTFGSGTRLTVV.

As concerns this clonotype: It is likely a read error, because the conserved phenylalanine at the end of the CDR3 is missing. V usage is TRBV11-1 and J usage is TRBJ2-7; D perhaps matches TRBD2 (5 bases). This CDR3 region has 16 residues. The V end lost 4 bases, the J end lost 4 bases, and 20 bases lay between the germline ends. Germline V gene data show CDR1 as SGHAT and CDR2 as FQDESV (reference sequence). The CDR3 region has the DNA TGTGCCAGCAGCTACCTCTCTTCCGGGATTGCGTACGAGCAGTACTTA. Translation: CASSYLSSGIAYEQYL.

About this clonotype: The junction departs from the called germline gene at one end, perhaps through a read error. V and J are TRBV4-2 and TRBJ2-2; D is possibly TRBD2 (5 bases). CDR1 and CDR2 (germline): LGHNA, YNFKEQ. The CDR3 totals 16 residues. In DNA, the CDR3 is TGTACCAGCAGTCAAGATCTGAAGGCCAACACCGGGGAACTGTTTTTT. As protein: CTSSQDLKANTGELFF.

The V call is TRBV11-2, the J call TRBJ1-1, with D unresolved. CDR1 is SGHAT, CDR2 FQNNGV, per germline. V lost 0 bases and J lost 3, with 11 bases in between. This CDR3 region has 15 residues. The CDR3 sequence is CASSLEAGGDTEAFF. CDR3 sequence (DNA): TGTGCCAGCAGCTTAGAAGCAGGTGGGGACACTGAAGCTTTCTTT. The variable domain in full, completed from reference TRBV11-2 and TRBJ1-1, reads EAGVAQSPRYKIIEKRQSVAFWCNPISGHATLYWYQQILGQGPKLLIQFQNNGVVDDSQLPKDRFSAERLKGVDSTLKIQPAKLEDSAVYLCASSLEAGGDTEAFFGQGTRLTVV.

Worth noting for this clonotype: At one boundary the junction diverges from the germline segment, which might be a read error. The chain recombines TRBV11-2 with TRBJ2-3; D not certain. Germline CDR1 is SGHAT and CDR2 is FQNNGV. The CDR3 spans 12 residues. DNA of the CDR3: TGTGCTAGCAGCTTAACATCAGATGCGAAGTATTTT. It codes for CASSLTSDAKYF.

The chain links TRBV6-5 to TRBJ1-2, with a tentative D call TRBD1 (6 bases). The CDR3 has 13 residues. V shed 6 bases and J shed 10 bases, with 18 bases lying between them. In germline, CDR1 is MNHEY, CDR2 SVGAGI. CDR3 nucleotides: TGTGCCAGCAGCGACTTAACAGGGATCGTCTACACCTTC. Its protein is CASSDLTGIVYTF.

Regarding this clonotype: A junction end diverges from the germline sequence, so it may reflect a read error. V and J are TRBV11-1 and TRBJ1-1; D is unresolved. Germline assignment: CDR1 SGHAT and CDR2 FQDESV (reference sequence). The CDR3 sequence is 13 residues long. The CDR3 reads CASSSEGNIEAFF. The CDR3 region has the DNA TGTGCCAGCAGCTCCGAGGGAAACATTGAAGCTTTCTTT.

As to this clonotype: A much larger clone lies a single base off, so this may be a read error. Given the absence of the conserved phenylalanine or tryptophan at the CDR3 end, a read error is likely. CDR3 region: CAWSVLSPGANVLTI. In DNA, the CDR3 is TGTGCCTGGAGTGTACTCTCTCCCGGGGCCAACGTCCTGACTATC. This sequence joins TRBV30 and TRBJ2-6, with D unresolved. Germline V gene sequence: CDR1 GTSNPN, CDR2 SVGIG (reference sequence). This CDR3 spans 15 amino acids. V gave up 0 bases and J gave up 4 bases, with 10 bases separating them.

Concerning this clonotype itself: A junction end diverges from the germline sequence, so it may reflect a read error. V is TRBV29-1 and J is TRBJ2-1; the D gene is possibly TRBD1 (6 bases). CDR1 and CDR2 (germline): SQVTM, ANQGSEA. This CDR3 is built from 15 residues. The CDR3 loop reads CSGAPLQGYYSEQSF. DNA of the CDR3: TGCAGCGGAGCCCCGTTGCAGGGGTATTACAGTGAGCAGTCCTTC.

Many counts were recorded for this clonotype. The chain links TRBV20-1 to TRBJ2-5, with TRBD2 identical over 7 bases. V gave up 5 bases and J gave up 2 bases; unmatched junction bases: 5. Germline-derived CDR1 and CDR2 are DFQATT and SNEGSKA (reference sequence). The CDR3 runs to 13 residues. The CDR3 bases are TGCAGTGCTCCAGGACTAGAACAAGAGACCCAGTACTTC. It translates to CSAPGLEQETQYF.

The rearrangement links TRBV29-1 to TRBJ2-7; TRBD1 is a possible D gene (6 bases). CDR1 and CDR2 (germline): SQVTM, ANQGSEA. The CDR3 loop spans 16 amino acids. Trimming took 5 bases from V and 9 from J, leaving 29 bases between them. CDR3 residues: CSVTPIKQGQFNGQYF. The CDR3 DNA reads TGCAGCGTTACCCCCATCAAACAGGGACAATTCAACGGGCAGTACTTC.

Comment on this clonotype: A read error may explain this, as a much larger clone is one base away. The V call is TRBV4-3, the J call TRBJ2-2; 8 positions match TRBD1. Germline V gene sequence: CDR1 LGHNA, CDR2 YSLEER. This CDR3 contains 16 residues. CDR3 DNA: TGCGCCAGCACCCAAACCGGGACAGGTACTTGGCGGGAGCTGTTTTTT. Encoded protein: CASTQTGTGTWRELFF.

Turning to this clonotype: Mismatch with germline at one junction end may stem from a read error. This sequence joins TRBV12-3 or TRBV12-4 and TRBJ1-2, with a possible D match to TRBD1 (5 bases). The length of the CDR3 is 19 residues. This chain's CDR3 is CANSLGSGGLAYLNYGYSF. The CDR3 DNA reads as TGTGCCAACAGTTTAGGGAGTGGGGGACTTGCTTACCTTAACTATGGCTACAGCTTC.

On this clonotype itself: Since a much larger clone is just one base distant, this may be a read error. V and J are TRBV6-5 and TRBJ2-5; 12 nucleotides agree with TRBD1. The CDR3 has 16 amino acids. CDR1 and CDR2 (germline): MNHEY, SVGAGI. The CDR3 region has the DNA TGTGACAGCAGTTACACCGGGACAGGGGGCGCGGGGACCCAGTACTTC. Its protein is CDSSYTGTGGAGTQYF.

Regarding this clonotype: At one end, the junction sequence differs from germline, possibly due to a read error. The CDR3 region has the DNA TGTGTCATCAGTGAAGGATCTGACACCGGGGATCTGTTTTTT. Protein: CVISEGSDTGDLFF. V and J are TRBV10-3 and TRBJ2-2; D might be TRBD2 (5 bases). The CDR3 has 14 amino acids. Germline V gene lookup returns CDR1 ENHRY and CDR2 SYGVKD.

Worth noting for this clonotype: One base away lies a much larger clone, so this may be a sequencing read error. The chain couples TRBV5-1 to TRBJ2-3; D ambiguous. Germline V gene sequence: CDR1 SGHRS, CDR2 YFSETQ. The CDR3 is 14 amino acids. Here the CDR3 DNA reads TGCACCAGCAGCTTGGAAGGGTGGACAGATACGCAGTATTTT. Encoded protein: CTSSLEGWTDTQYF.

The rearrangement uses TRBV6-2 or TRBV6-3 and TRBJ2-7; D not certain. Trimming removed 7 bases at V and 11 bases at J, with 15 bases between. This CDR3 region has 11 residues. Germline V CDR1 and CDR2: MNHEY, SVGEGT. This CDR3 reads CASTQPGEEYF. CDR3 bases: TGTGCCAGCACTCAACCTGGAGAGGAGTACTTC.